Shown below are 17 T cell receptor beta chains from a single sample sequenced in a study of CD8+ T cells in alopecia areata. Sequencing templates came from extracted RNA that was reverse transcribed into cDNA. TCRdb's table, derived via immunoSEQ multiplex PCR, lists solely in-frame clones and lacks some. The table includes 150,000 to 200,000 clones, around three fifths detected once. Specified treatment: oral pan-JAK inhibitor, 5-10 mg twice daily. Source: CD4+ T cells sorted from blood, taken at week 24, from a patient treated with tofacitinib. These receptors all come from a human donor with alopecia areata.

The genes are TRBV7-9 and TRBJ2-5; the match to TRBD2 covers 12 bases. Germline lookup yields CDR1 SEHNR and CDR2 FQNEAQ (reference sequence). The V segment lost 4 bases and the J segment 2 bases; nucleotides outside the gene matches: 5. The CDR3 loop spans 16 amino acids. Written as DNA, the CDR3 is TGTGCCAGCAGCTCGAGACTAGCGGGGGATCAAGAGACCCAGTACTTC. This sequence encodes CASSSRLAGDQETQYF.

This chain joins TRBV7-6 and TRBJ2-1; TRBD2 matches 8 bases. Per germline, CDR1 SGHVS and CDR2 FNYEAQ. The CDR3 contains 15 residues. Trimming removed 2 bases from V and 8 bases from J; junction bases left unmatched: 8. CDR3 amino acids: CASSLRQGLVHEQFF. The CDR3 DNA reads as TGTGCCAGCAGCTTACGGCAGGGACTAGTACATGAGCAGTTCTTC.

This clone was recorded a few times. The CDR3, as DNA: TGTGCCAGCAGCCAAAATGTCTTAACGCCGCAGTATTTT. The encoded protein is CASSQNVLTPQYF. V gene TRBV14 combines with J gene TRBJ2-3; D ambiguous. Trimming cost V 2 bases and J 10 bases, with 13 bases left between them. Germline CDR1 SGHDN, CDR2 FVKESK. The CDR3 extends over 13 amino acids. The variable domain in full, with the rest retrieved from reference TRBV14 and TRBJ2-3, is EAGVTQFPSHSVIEKGQTVTLRCDPISGHDNLYWYRRVMGKEIKFLLHFVKESKQDESGMPNNRFLAERTGGTYSTLKVQPAELEDSGVYFCASSQNVLTPQYFGPGTRLTVL.

The chain recombines TRBV30 with TRBJ2-6; D remains ambiguous. Germline assignment: CDR1 GTSNPN and CDR2 SVGIG (reference sequence). Trimming removed 4 bases from V and 2 bases from J, with 9 bases in between. The CDR3 is 14 amino acids. The CDR3: CAWIRSTGANVLTF. CDR3 bases: TGTGCCTGGATTCGGTCTACTGGGGCCAACGTCCTGACTTTC.

The table lists this clone with a few counts. This sample includes further DNA sequences coding for the same CDR3. The rearrangement uses TRBV15 and TRBJ1-5; D not certain. The germline V gene encodes CDR1 LNHNV and CDR2 YYDKDF (reference sequence). V gave up 1 base and J gave up 0 bases, with 7 bases separating them. The CDR3 contains 15 residues. CDR3 residues: CATSRGRDSNQPQHF. The CDR3 bases are TGTGCCACCAGCAGAGGCCGGGATAGCAATCAGCCCCAGCATTTT.

V usage is TRBV7-2 and J usage is TRBJ2-5; no firm D call. Trimming took 0 bases from V and 5 from J, leaving 4 bases between them. CDR3 length: 12 amino acids. The V gene's germline CDR1 is SGHTA and CDR2 FQGNSA. In DNA, the CDR3 is TGTGCCAGCAGCTTAGCGCCGGAGACCCAGTACTTC. Amino acid sequence: CASSLAPETQYF.

The gene calls are TRBV6-5 and TRBJ1-2; D unresolved. Trimming took off 7 bases at V and 4 bases at J, with 19 bases between the two ends. The CDR3 is 15 amino acids. CDR1 is MNHEY, CDR2 SVGAGI, per germline. The CDR3 DNA is TGTGCCAGCACACCCGCGGTCGGGGAGCCCTATGGCTACACCTTC. Protein sequence: CASTPAVGEPYGYTF.

CDR3 residues: CAWSVPPSPLHF. In nucleotides, the CDR3 is TGTGCCTGGAGTGTACCCCCTTCACCCCTCCACTTT. V usage is TRBV30 and J usage is TRBJ1-6, with D uncertain. The CDR3 runs to 12 residues. Trimming stripped 0 bases from V and 9 bases from J, with 6 bases between. Germline CDR1 is GTSNPN and CDR2 is SVGIG (reference sequence).

V and J are TRBV9 and TRBJ1-6; a weak D match, TRBD1 (6 bases). Trimming took off 2 bases at V and 5 bases at J, with 11 bases between the two ends. The CDR3 runs to 15 residues. Germline CDR1 is SGDLS and CDR2 is YYNGEE. Here the CDR3 DNA reads TGTGCCAGCAGCGTTGGACAGACGCATAATTCACCCCTCCACTTT. It specifies CASSVGQTHNSPLHF.

This chain joins TRBV9 and TRBJ2-7, with D tentatively TRBD1 (5 bases). Germline CDR1 and CDR2: SGDLS and YYNGEE. The V end lost 4 bases, the J end lost 0 bases, and 20 bases lay between the germline ends. The CDR3 loop spans 17 amino acids. The CDR3 DNA is TGTGCCAGCAGCCCCCTCCCCAGTAGGGGCAGCTCCTACGAGCAGTACTTC. Translating it yields CASSPLPSRGSSYEQYF.

This chain uses TRBV7-8 with TRBJ2-5, with 10 bases matching TRBD2. Germline V CDR1 and CDR2: SGHVS, FQNEAQ. J gave up 5 bases and V 0 bases, and 6 bases lay outside the gene matches. The CDR3 runs 16 residues. The CDR3 coding sequence is TGTGCCAGCAGCTTAGCGCCCAGCGGGGGGGCGGAGACCCAGTACTTC. This sequence encodes CASSLAPSGGAETQYF.

This clone was counted a single time. The J gene is TRBJ2-7, the V gene TRBV10-3; D may be TRBD2 (6 bases). CDR1 ENHRY and CDR2 SYGVKD come from the germline V gene. The CDR3 extends over 11 amino acids. The V and J ends lost 8 bases and 4 bases respectively, with 9 bases between them. The CDR3 DNA sequence: TGTGCCATCGGGGGGAATTACGAGCAGTACTTC. Its protein product is CAIGGNYEQYF.

J is TRBJ1-1 and V is TRBV7-8; maybe TRBD1 (5 bases). Germline CDR1 SGHVS, CDR2 FQNEAQ. CDR3 length equals 15 residues. V was cut by 4 bases and J by 0 bases, with 12 bases left in between. CDR3 sequence reads: CASSSSRVLNTEAFF. The CDR3 DNA reads TGTGCCAGCAGCTCCAGCAGGGTTTTGAACACTGAAGCTTTCTTT.

This chain joins TRBV30 and TRBJ1-3; D is ambiguous. Germline V lookup: CDR1 GTSNPN, CDR2 SVGIG (reference sequence). Trimming shortened V by 4 bases and J by 4 bases, and 20 bases separated the two germline ends. This CDR3 is built from 16 residues. CDR3 DNA: TGTGCCTGGATCCCCTCTCGCAGGCCTCAAGGAAACACCATATATTTT. Protein: CAWIPSRRPQGNTIYF.

As concerns this clone: The same CDR3 can be traced to other DNA sequences in this sample. V gene TRBV14 combines with J gene TRBJ1-1, with D uncertain. Looked up from germline, CDR1 is SGHDN and CDR2 is FVKESK. Between the trimmed V and J ends, which lost 3 bases and 2 bases, there was a span of 7 bases. The CDR3 sequence is 13 residues long. The CDR3 here is CASSHRRNTEAFF. The CDR3, as DNA: TGTGCCAGCAGCCACCGAAGAAACACTGAAGCTTTCTTT.

The J gene is TRBJ1-2, the V gene TRBV29-1; D is perhaps TRBD1 (5 bases). The V gene lost 2 bases and the J gene lost 2 bases, with 21 bases spanning the gap. Germline assignment: CDR1 SQVTM and CDR2 ANQGSEA. The CDR3 runs to 17 residues. This CDR3 reads CSVEWAGLYPLNYGYTF. CDR3 coding DNA: TGCAGCGTTGAATGGGCAGGGCTATACCCCTTGAACTATGGCTACACCTTC.

The rearrangement joins TRBV19 to TRBJ2-2, with 9 bases that match TRBD1. The CDR3 sequence is 18 residues long. The ends lost 2 bases at V and 7 bases at J; junction bases unmatched: 14. Per the germline V gene, CDR1 is LNHDA and CDR2 is SQIVND (reference sequence). In DNA, the CDR3 is TGTGCCAGTAGTATATACCGGGACAGGGATAGGAGGGGCGGGGAGCTGTTTTTT. It yields the protein CASSIYRDRDRRGGELFF.